These 20 T cell receptor beta chains originate from one sample sequenced in a study of tumor-infiltrating lymphocytes in primary liver carcinoma. Without any cell sorting, roughly 18-30 mg of bulk tissue yielded co-extracted RNA and DNA. A constant-region primer served to make TCR beta cDNA from approximately 490 ng total RNA. ARM-PCR, slightly modified, supplied the TCR beta libraries through three nested multiplex PCR rounds. The opening two PCR rounds, around 9 cycles each, paired TRBV1-TRBV30 forward primers with a C-beta reverse primer. Via MiXCR, TCRdb re-called the multiplex PCR reads, giving one row per CDR3 protein. Of approximately 190,000 distinct CDR3 sequences in the sample, over 80% were seen once. Sequenced input: tumor tissue from primary liver carcinoma. The receptors originated from a man aged 40-49 years with primary liver carcinoma and hepatitis B virus infection.

A remark on this clonotype: This may stem from a read error, because a much larger clone lies one nucleotide away. This rearrangement joins TRBV19 to TRBJ2-7; 7 positions match TRBD1. The CDR3 consists of 14 residues. Germline CDR1 reads LNHDA; CDR2 reads SQIVND (reference sequence). CDR3 nucleotide sequence: TGTGCCAGTAATATAACAGGGGCGAACTACGAGCAGTACTTC. Translating gives CASNITGANYEQYF.

The V gene is TRBV29-1, the J gene TRBJ1-2; D remains unclear. Germline V CDR1 and CDR2: SQVTM, ANQGSEA. The CDR3 is 14 amino acids. The V end was cut by 6 bases, the J end by 5 bases, with 19 bases between. The chain's CDR3 is CSVKFGLSIYGYTF. The CDR3 bases are TGCAGCGTCAAGTTTGGACTGTCCATATATGGCTACACCTTC.

A remark on this clonotype: Relative to the germline gene, one junction end is altered; a read error may explain this. The chain carries TRBV12-3 or TRBV12-4 and TRBJ1-2, with D maybe TRBD1 (5 bases). The CDR3 extends over 14 amino acids. The CDR3: CATSWGVANYGYTF. The CDR3 DNA follows: TGTGCCACCAGTTGGGGGGTAGCGAACTATGGCTACACCTTC.

A remark on this clonotype: At one end the junction does not follow the germline gene, possibly because of a read error. This CDR3 is CTSSQSGTALVYGYTF. Written as DNA, the CDR3 is TGTACCAGCAGCCAAAGCGGAACAGCTCTGGTGTATGGCTACACCTTC. The chain carries TRBV7-9 and TRBJ1-2; unclear D gene. This CDR3 comprises 16 residues. Germline V gene sequence: CDR1 SEHNR, CDR2 FQNEAQ (reference sequence).

Regarding this clonotype: Its ends do not fully match the called genes, so a read error is possible. The V gene is TRBV6-1, the J gene TRBJ1-4; D is ambiguous. The CDR3 length is 16 residues. Germline V gives CDR1 MNHNS, CDR2 SASEGT. The CDR3 loop is CASSESGIATNEKLFF. The CDR3 DNA reads as TGTGCCAGTAGTGAATCGGGTATTGCAACTAATGAAAAACTGTTTTTT.

Regarding this clonotype: Here the CDR3 omits its conserved ending phenylalanine or tryptophan, so a read error is the likely source. It is unclear where the CDR3 begins or ends on the DNA, so no DNA is shown, and the CDR3 is as TCRdb lists it. The CDR3 is CASSDSTGLWGYTL. This rearrangement joins TRBV6-2 or TRBV6-3 to TRBJ1-2; the table's D gene call, TRBD1, was not cross checked with the DNA. Per the germline V gene, CDR1 is MNHEY and CDR2 is SVGEGT. A total of 14 residues make up the CDR3, ends included.

Regarding this clonotype: Because the CDR3 is missing its conserved closing phenylalanine or tryptophan, this is likely a read error. J is TRBJ1-2 and V is TRBV10-2, with D unclear. The germline CDR1 and CDR2 sequences are WSHSY and SAAADI. The CDR3 is 13 residues long. For the CDR3, the DNA is TGCGCCAGCCGTGAAATCGTTAACTATGGCTACACCCTC. This gives the protein CASREIVNYGYTL.

The count of this clonotype is one. One end of the junction does not line up with germline, which may come from a read error. This chain uses TRBV4-1 with TRBJ2-1; tentatively, D is TRBD1 (6 bases). The CDR3 covers 18 residues. The V gene's germline CDR1 is MGHRA and CDR2 YSYEKL. For the CDR3, the DNA is TGCGCCAGCAGCTTCAGAATTCTCAGGGGTGGGGTCTACTATGAGCAGTTCTTC. Amino acid sequence: CASSFRILRGGVYYEQFF.

The CDR3 region is CASSSPSTGMGEGNYGYTF. DNA for the CDR3: TGCGCCAGCAGCAGCCCCTCGACGGGGATGGGAGAAGGGAACTATGGCTACACCTTC. The genes are TRBV5-1 and TRBJ1-2, with no clear D. V shed 4 bases and J shed 2 bases, with 27 bases lying between them. The CDR3 totals 19 residues. Germline CDR1 SGHRS, CDR2 YFSETQ.

V is TRBV29-1 and J is TRBJ1-1; TRBD1 is a possible D gene (5 bases). Per the germline V gene, CDR1 is SQVTM and CDR2 is ANQGSEA. V was shortened by 8 bases and J by 6 bases, with 25 bases between the two germline ends. CDR3 length: 15 residues. The CDR3, as DNA: TGCAGCATTGCTCCAGGGTGGGATATGGTCGCTGAAGCTTTCTTT. Translated: CSIAPGWDMVAEAFF.

Of note for this clonotype: Relative to the germline gene, one junction end is altered; a read error may explain this. CDR3 DNA: TGCGGCGTCGGGACAGGGGTCGGGGAGATGTTTTTT. This translates into CGVGTGVGEMFF. This chain uses TRBV29-1 with TRBJ2-2, with 10 bases lining up with TRBD1. CDR1 and CDR2 (germline): SQVTM, ANQGSEA. This CDR3 comprises 12 residues.

This chain connects TRBV12-3 or TRBV12-4 to TRBJ2-2, with D possibly called TRBD1 or TRBD2 (6 bases each). The CDR3 loop spans 14 amino acids. V was cut by 8 bases and J by 9 bases, with 19 bases left in between. The CDR3 DNA reads TGTGCCAGCGGTAGGGGGACTGGCTACCGGGAGCTGTTTTTT. Translating it yields CASGRGTGYRELFF.

J is TRBJ1-3 and V is TRBV10-3; D is undetermined. Germline CDR1 ENHRY, CDR2 SYGVKD. There are 16 residues in the CDR3. With 2 bases removed from V and 3 bases from J, the gap between germline ends came to 14 bases. The CDR3 DNA sequence: TGTGCCATCAGTGAGACTCAGTCAGCTCGTGGAAACACCATATATTTT. Translated, it gives CAISETQSARGNTIYF.

This chain uses TRBV5-8 with TRBJ2-3; 13 bases line up with TRBD2. With V trimmed by 4 bases and J by 1 base, 12 bases remained unmatched. Germline CDR1 and CDR2: SGHTS and YDEGEE. The CDR3 has 19 residues. The CDR3 nucleotides are TGTGCCAGCAGCCGAGGACTAGCGGGAGAATACAAGTGCACAGATACGCAGTATTTT. Amino acids: CASSRGLAGEYKCTDTQYF.

As concerns this clonotype: This may come from a read error, since a much larger clone is one base off. V gene TRBV25-1 combines with J gene TRBJ2-1, with D perhaps TRBD2 (5 bases). V was pared by 3 bases and J by 4 bases, with 10 bases between. The CDR3 sequence is 14 residues long. The germline gives CDR1 MGHDK, CDR2 SYGVNS. The CDR3 region has the DNA TGTGCCAGCAGTGAGAATAGCGCTTACAATGAGCAGTTCTTC. Its translation: CASSENSAYNEQFF. The complete variable domain, with remaining parts taken from reference TRBV25-1 and TRBJ2-1, reads EADIYQTPRYLVIGTGKKITLECSQTMGHDKMYWYQQDPGMELHLIHYSYGVNSTEKGDLSSESTVSRIRTEHFPLTLESARPSHTSQYLCASSENSAYNEQFFGPGTRLTVL.

With regard to this clonotype: Mismatch with germline at one junction end may stem from a read error. The chain has TRBV29-1 and TRBJ2-3; D ambiguous. Germline V gene lookup returns CDR1 SQVTM and CDR2 ANQGSEA. This CDR3 has 16 residues. This CDR3 reads CSVAGVDGRNTDTQNF. The DNA for the CDR3 is TGCAGTGTCGCTGGAGTGGACGGACGTAACACAGATACGCAGAATTTT.

Concerning this clonotype itself: One end of the junction varies from germline; a read error may be responsible. This rearrangement joins TRBV28 to TRBJ2-7; D perhaps matches TRBD1 (5 bases). Germline CDR1 MDHEN, CDR2 SYDVKM. CDR3 size: 15 residues. CDR3 residues: CANSLTQASSYEQYF. The CDR3, as DNA: TGTGCCAACAGTTTAACACAGGCCTCTTCGTACGAGCAGTACTTC. Full variable domain (missing parts from reference TRBV28 and TRBJ2-7): DVKVTQSSRYLVKRTGEKVFLECVQDMDHENMFWYRQDPGLGLRLIYFSYDVKMKEKGDIPEGYSVSREKKERFSLILESASTNQTSMYLCANSLTQASSYEQYFGPGTRLTVT.

V and J are TRBV12-3 or TRBV12-4 and TRBJ1-5; TRBD1 is a possible D gene (6 bases). V dropped 9 bases and J dropped 2 bases, with 14 bases sitting between them. The CDR3 totals 14 residues. CDR3 DNA sequence: TGTGCCAGAAGTCGACAGGTTCGCAATCAGCCCCAGCATTTT. Protein: CARSRQVRNQPQHF.

To note about this clonotype: At one end the junction does not follow the germline gene, possibly because of a read error. The gene calls are TRBV28 and TRBJ2-7, with 7 positions matching TRBD1. In germline, CDR1 is MDHEN, CDR2 SYDVKM. The CDR3 sequence is 13 residues long. Here the CDR3 reads CATSPGQDYEQYF. The CDR3 DNA sequence: TGTGCCACCAGTCCCGGACAGGATTACGAGCAGTACTTC.

The chain recombines TRBV12-3 or TRBV12-4 with TRBJ1-1, with unresolved D. Trimming removed 3 bases at V and 3 bases at J, with 11 bases between. The CDR3 covers 14 residues. The CDR3 sequence is CASSLLDMDTEAFF. The CDR3 DNA reads TGTGCCAGCAGTTTGCTGGATATGGACACTGAAGCTTTCTTT.